The T cell receptor (beta chain) under discussion was sequenced for a study of blood T cell repertoires in COVID-19. The wider study: Samples taken during acute and convalescent COVID-19 were collected in the United States, Italy and Spain.

The CDR3 totals 13 residues. V lost 5 bases and J 1 base, leaving 9 bases between the germline ends. From germline, CDR1 is SEHNR and CDR2 FQNEAQ (reference sequence). Using immunoSEQ multiplex PCR, the repertoire was profiled, and TCRdb retains in-frame clones only, with some absent. The sample gives roughly 150,000 clones, 70% to 90% of which show up once; about 5% is in the top ten. Sequencing used peripheral blood. This TCR was recovered from a human donor in a cohort sampled during active COVID-19. This chain connects TRBV7-9 to TRBJ2-7; the D gene is possibly TRBD1 (6 bases). The CDR3 protein is CASSGGRSYEQYF. CDR3 nucleotides: TGTGCCAGCAGCGGGGGCCGTTCCTACGAGCAGTACTTC.